This entry lists 19 T cell receptor beta chains sequenced from one sample in a study of blood T cell repertoires in COVID-19. Data came from immunoSEQ multiplex PCR; TCRdb stores just in-frame clones and leaves some out. The sample yields over 150,000 clones, just over 85% seen once. Sequencing input: PBMCs or T cells enriched from blood (not recorded which). These receptors were collected from a woman between 18 and 29 years old who had recovered from COVID-19.

This clone was picked up one time. V is TRBV20-1 and J is TRBJ1-1; 9 bases match TRBD1. The CDR3 length is 14 residues. V lost 6 bases, J lost 7 bases, and 12 bases stayed unmatched. Per the germline V gene, CDR1 is DFQATT and CDR2 is SNEGSKA (reference sequence). CDR3 sequence (DNA): TGCAGTGCCAGTGACGGGACAGGGTATCTTGAAGCTTTCTTT. It translates to CSASDGTGYLEAFF.

The J gene is TRBJ2-4, the V gene TRBV6-7, with D maybe TRBD1 (6 bases). TRBV6-7 is placed among ORFs of uncertain function. The CDR3 length is 17 residues. The V gene lost 6 bases and the J gene lost 1 base, with 19 bases spanning the gap. As DNA, the CDR3 is TGTGCCAGCAGGGGGAGCCCACAGGGTTCTGCCAAAAACATTCAGTACTTC. Its protein product is CASRGSPQGSAKNIQYF.

This clone was detected a few times. CDR3 loop: CASSLDLASLSDTQYF. The CDR3 nucleotides are TGCGCCAGCAGCTTGGATCTAGCAAGTTTGTCAGATACGCAGTATTTT. The chain recombines TRBV5-1 with TRBJ2-3, with TRBD2 as a possible D gene (5 bases). Per germline, CDR1 SGHRS and CDR2 YFSETQ. This CDR3 is 16 amino acids long. Between the trimmed V and J ends, which lost 0 bases and 4 bases, there was a span of 15 bases.

The chain carries TRBV15 and TRBJ1-1; no clear D. This CDR3 has 13 amino acids. The ends were cut back, 1 base at V and 2 bases at J, with 5 bases in the middle. Per germline, CDR1 LNHNV and CDR2 YYDKDF (reference sequence). The CDR3 here is CATSRVLNTEAFF. The CDR3 bases are TGTGCCACCAGCAGAGTGTTAAACACTGAAGCTTTCTTT.

This clone was seen more than once but under ten times. The CDR3 nucleotides are TGTGCCAGTAGTCAGACCGGGACAGGCGTATCCAATCAGCCCCAGCATTTT. This gives the protein CASSQTGTGVSNQPQHF. The J gene is TRBJ1-5, the V gene TRBV19; 8 bases line up with TRBD1. V was clipped by 5 bases and J by 3 bases; unmatched bases: 12. Germline-derived CDR1 and CDR2 are LNHDA and SQIVND (reference sequence). CDR3 length equals 17 residues.

V gene TRBV28 combines with J gene TRBJ2-1; no definite D call. V dropped 5 bases and J dropped 0 bases, with 8 bases sitting between them. CDR3 length: 14 residues. Germline V lookup: CDR1 MDHEN, CDR2 SYDVKM. CDR3 residues: CASSHRSSYNEQFF. Here the CDR3 DNA reads TGTGCCAGCAGTCACAGAAGCTCCTACAATGAGCAGTTCTTC.

A single count supports this clone. The rearrangement uses TRBV27 and TRBJ2-1, with 9 bases lining up with TRBD2. Germline CDR1 is MNHEY and CDR2 is SMNVEV (reference sequence). The V and J ends lost 5 bases and 0 bases, in that order; junction bases with no gene match: 5. The CDR3 loop spans 16 amino acids. CDR3 sequence: CASSPIAGASYNEQFF. CDR3 in DNA: TGTGCCAGCAGTCCCATAGCGGGGGCCTCCTACAATGAGCAGTTCTTC.

In regard to this clone: The conserved phenylalanine or tryptophan normally closing the CDR3 is absent here, so this likely arose from a read error. No DNA is shown, since the ends of the CDR3 on it are uncertain; the CDR3 is the one TCRdb lists. The J gene is TRBJ1-4, the V gene TRBV12-3 or TRBV12-4; the listed D gene, TRBD1, was not tested against the DNA. The CDR3 is 12 amino acids long, termini counted. CDR3 in amino acids: CASSLTRGQVGK.

This clone was seen only once. The chain recombines TRBV19 with TRBJ1-5, with D hard to call. Germline CDR1 and CDR2: LNHDA and SQIVND (reference sequence). V was cut by 5 bases and J by 4 bases, with 15 bases left in between. CDR3 length: 15 amino acids. The CDR3 DNA is TGTGCCAGTAGTCCGCAGCGGAGCCTTAATCAGCCCCAGCATTTT. Its translation is CASSPQRSLNQPQHF.

This chain uses TRBV4-1 with TRBJ1-6, with D possibly TRBD1 on 6 matching bases. CDR1 is MGHRA and CDR2 is YSYEKL in the germline V gene. The CDR3 is 18 amino acids. The ends were cut back, 4 bases at V and 8 bases at J, with 24 bases in the middle. CDR3 bases: TGCGCCAGCAGCCGTCGCGTGGACAGCGAAGGGGATTATTCACCCCTCCACTTT. It is translated as CASSRRVDSEGDYSPLHF.

This rearrangement joins TRBV28 to TRBJ2-7; no firm D call. Germline V gene data show CDR1 as MDHEN and CDR2 as SYDVKM. The V end was cut by 4 bases, the J end by 0 bases, with 7 bases between. The CDR3 covers 13 residues. The CDR3 reads CASSYGSSYEQYF. The CDR3 nucleotides read TGTGCCAGCAGTTACGGGTCCTCCTACGAGCAGTACTTC.

The chain employs TRBV5-1 and TRBJ2-6, with a tentative D call TRBD1 (5 bases). Germline CDR1 is SGHRS and CDR2 is YFSETQ. The CDR3 spans 15 residues. Trimming pared 4 bases from V and 0 bases from J, leaving 8 bases between. CDR3 sequence: CASSARVSGANVLTF. DNA for the CDR3: TGCGCCAGCAGCGCCAGGGTCTCTGGGGCCAACGTCCTGACTTTC.

The chain recombines TRBV19 with TRBJ2-3, with TRBD1 identical over 10 bases. The junction had 9 bases not matched to a gene; V was cut back by 6 bases and J by 0 bases. Germline V gene data show CDR1 as LNHDA and CDR2 as SQIVND (reference sequence). The CDR3 has 17 amino acids. This CDR3 is CASRPGTGASSTDTQYF. In DNA form, the CDR3 reads TGTGCCAGTAGGCCCGGGACAGGGGCCTCTAGCACAGATACGCAGTATTTT.

The chain uses TRBV4-1 and TRBJ2-7, with D perhaps matching TRBD2 (6 bases). Germline CDR1 reads MGHRA; CDR2 reads YSYEKL. The V and J ends lost 6 bases and 3 bases respectively, with 12 bases between them. The CDR3 is 13 amino acids. The CDR3 DNA follows: TGCGCCAGCAGACGTACGGGGGACTACGAGCAGTACTTC. Translation: CASRRTGDYEQYF.

The J gene is TRBJ2-7, the V gene TRBV6-6; D is unresolved. V lost 6 bases to trimming and J lost 0 bases, with 12 bases between them. This CDR3 spans 14 amino acids. The germline CDR1 and CDR2 sequences are MNHNY and SVGAGI (reference sequence). The CDR3: CASSLTKSSYEQYF. The CDR3 region has the DNA TGTGCCAGCAGCCTTACTAAGAGCTCCTACGAGCAGTACTTC.

This clone occurred once. This chain joins TRBV6-4 and TRBJ2-1, with D uncertain. Per the germline V gene, CDR1 is MRHNA and CDR2 is SNTAGT. Trimming pared 7 bases from V and 6 bases from J, leaving 7 bases between. The CDR3 runs to 11 residues. The CDR3 protein is CASTPSNEQFF. Written as DNA, the CDR3 is TGTGCCAGCACGCCCAGCAATGAGCAGTTCTTC.

The V call is TRBV27, the J call TRBJ2-3; 8 bases fit TRBD1. This CDR3 comprises 17 residues. Trimming cost V 0 bases and J 4 bases; bases outside gene matches: 9. Germline assignment: CDR1 MNHEY and CDR2 SMNVEV (reference sequence). The CDR3 nucleotides are TGTGCCAGCAGTTTATCTGTGACAGGGGCCAGGGCAGATACGCAGTATTTT. Its translation: CASSLSVTGARADTQYF.

This chain uses TRBV28 with TRBJ1-5; a weak D match, TRBD1 (5 bases). V gave up 5 bases and J gave up 16 bases, with 15 bases separating them. Germline V gene lookup returns CDR1 MDHEN and CDR2 SYDVKM. The CDR3 covers 11 residues. In nucleotides, the CDR3 is TGTGCCAGCAGTAAGGGGCAGGGAGGTCATTTT. This sequence encodes CASSKGQGGHF.

CDR3 sequence (DNA): TGTGCGTATCGCGGAGAAACGTCGTACGAGCAGTACTTC. This codes for CAYRGETSYEQYF. The rearrangement joins TRBV30 to TRBJ2-7; D not certain. CDR1 and CDR2 from the germline V gene are GTSNPN and SVGIG (reference sequence). This CDR3 comprises 13 residues.